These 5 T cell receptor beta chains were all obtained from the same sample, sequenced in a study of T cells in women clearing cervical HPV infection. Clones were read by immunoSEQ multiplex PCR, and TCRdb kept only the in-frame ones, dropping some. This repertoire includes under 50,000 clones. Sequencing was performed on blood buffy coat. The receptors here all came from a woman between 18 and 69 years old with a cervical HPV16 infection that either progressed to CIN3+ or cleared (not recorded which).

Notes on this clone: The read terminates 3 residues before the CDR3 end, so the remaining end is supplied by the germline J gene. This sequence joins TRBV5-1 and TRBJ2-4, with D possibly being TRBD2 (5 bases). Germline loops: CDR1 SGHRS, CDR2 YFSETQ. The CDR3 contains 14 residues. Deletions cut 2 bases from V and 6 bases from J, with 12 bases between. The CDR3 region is CASSFSVEGNIQYF. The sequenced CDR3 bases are TGCGCCAGCAGCTTTTCTGTAGAGGGAAACATT.

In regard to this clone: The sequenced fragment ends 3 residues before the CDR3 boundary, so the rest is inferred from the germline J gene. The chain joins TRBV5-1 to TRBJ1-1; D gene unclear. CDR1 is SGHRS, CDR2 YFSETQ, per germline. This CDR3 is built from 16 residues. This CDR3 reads CASSLALDVAGREAFF. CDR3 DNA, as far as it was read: TGCGCCAGCAGCTTGGCCCTTGACGTGGCGGGAAGGGAA.

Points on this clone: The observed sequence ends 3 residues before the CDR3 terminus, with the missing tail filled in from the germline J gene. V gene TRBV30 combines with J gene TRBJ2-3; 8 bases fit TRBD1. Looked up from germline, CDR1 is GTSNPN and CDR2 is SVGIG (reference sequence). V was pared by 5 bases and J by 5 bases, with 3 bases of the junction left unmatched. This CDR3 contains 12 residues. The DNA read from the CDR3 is TGTGCCTGGGGGACAGGACGAGATACG. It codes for CAWGTGRDT. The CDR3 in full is CAWGTGRDTQYF.

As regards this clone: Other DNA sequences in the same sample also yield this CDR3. Partial CDR3 DNA: TGTGCCAGCAGCCCCGGGACAGGGAACACCGGGGAG. Translated, it gives CASSPGTGNTGE. The complete CDR3 protein is CASSPGTGNTGELFF. The chain combines TRBV6-4 with TRBJ2-2, with 8 bases lining up with TRBD1. The read stops 3 residues short of the end of the CDR3; the missing end is completed from the germline J gene. There are 15 residues in the CDR3. V trimming: 6 bases; J trimming: 1 base; junction bases outside the gene matches: 4. Germline V CDR1 and CDR2: MRHNA, SNTAGT.

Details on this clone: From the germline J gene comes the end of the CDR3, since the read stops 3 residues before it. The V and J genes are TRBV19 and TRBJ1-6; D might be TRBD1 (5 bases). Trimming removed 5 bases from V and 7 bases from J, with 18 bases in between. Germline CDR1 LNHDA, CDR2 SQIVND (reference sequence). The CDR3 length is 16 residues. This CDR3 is CASSYRPGTPNSPLHF. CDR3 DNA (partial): TGTGCCAGTAGTTACAGACCCGGGACTCCGAATTCACCC.